A selection of T cell receptor beta chains follows, all from one sample in a study of lymphopenia after photon versus proton radiotherapy. Produced via immunoSEQ multiplex PCR; TCRdb's table is partial and in-frame only. Seen here are 20,000 to 25,000 clones, about nine tenths observed once, and the top ten hold approximately 9.4%. Sequenced material: peripheral blood, taken from a patient treated with proton-based radiotherapy. These receptors all stem from a woman aged 70-85 years with pancreatic cancer. Some clones in this sample may be carry-over from other donors' samples. Both conserved end residues are part of each CDR3. D genes are given only for firm matches. Some rows mark clone size as missing; the rest say once, few, many or name a class of expanded clone.

J: TRBJ1-5
size: -
D: -
V: TRBV28
DNA: TGTGCCAGCAGTTTTCCCGACAGGTATCAGCCCCAGCATTTT
CDR3: CASSFPDRYQPQHF

J: TRBJ2-5
size: -
D: -
V: TRBV2
DNA: TGTGCCAGCAGGGAAGACAGAGAGACCCAGTACTTC
CDR3: CASREDRETQYF

J: TRBJ1-3
size: once
D: -
V: TRBV7-2
DNA: TGTGCCAGCAGCCCCCCCGGGGGGGTAAGAAACACCATATATTTT
CDR3: CASSPPGGVRNTIYF

J: TRBJ1-1
size: -
D: -
V: TRBV7-9
DNA: TGTGCCAGCAGCTACAGTTCGAGGTTGCGCACTGAAGCTTTCTTT
CDR3: CASSYSSRLRTEAFF

J: TRBJ2-3
size: -
D: -
V: TRBV29-1
DNA: TGCAGCGTTGTGGGTGACAGGAACCCAGATACGCAGTATTTT
CDR3: CSVVGDRNPDTQYF

J: TRBJ2-4
size: -
D: -
V: TRBV2
DNA: TGTGCCAGCAGTGGGGGGGCAGTCCAAGGTAACATTCAGTACTTC
CDR3: CASSGGAVQGNIQYF

J: TRBJ2-7
size: -
D: -
V: TRBV4-1
DNA: TGCGCCAGCAGCCAAAAGGAGGGAATCTCCTACGAGCAGTACTTC
CDR3: CASSQKEGISYEQYF

J: TRBJ2-2
size: -
D: -
V: TRBV10-3
DNA: TGTGCCATCAGTGAGTCGGCAGGGGCCGGCGGGGAGCTGTTTTTT
CDR3: CAISESAGAGGELFF

J: TRBJ1-2
size: -
D: -
V: TRBV19
DNA: TGTGCCAGTAGTACGCGTGGGACCGGGGGTGGCTACACCTTC
CDR3: CASSTRGTGGGYTF

J: TRBJ1-5
size: -
D: TRBD1
V: TRBV19
DNA: TGTGCCAGTCACAGGGGAGGGGATAGCAATCAGCCCCAGCATTTT
CDR3: CASHRGGDSNQPQHF

J: TRBJ1-4
size: -
D: -
V: TRBV10-3
DNA: TGTGCCACCTCCCGAGGGAATACCAATGAAAAACTGTTTTTT
CDR3: CATSRGNTNEKLFF

J: TRBJ2-1
size: -
D: TRBD2
V: TRBV18
DNA: TGTGCCAGCTCACTTGGACTAGCGGGAGTAAATGAGCAGTTCTTC
CDR3: CASSLGLAGVNEQFF

J: TRBJ2-1
size: -
D: TRBD2
V: TRBV29-1
DNA: TGCAGCGTTGATTTGGTAATAGCGGGAGCGGGTGAGCAGTTCTTC
CDR3: CSVDLVIAGAGEQFF

J: TRBJ1-2
size: -
D: -
V: TRBV25-1
DNA: TGTGCCAGCAGTGACAGGGGTTTCGGGGGCTACACCTTC
CDR3: CASSDRGFGGYTF

J: TRBJ2-2
size: -
D: -
V: TRBV30
DNA: TGTGCCTGGAGTGTGGGTTTGAACACCGGGGAGCTGTTTTTT
CDR3: CAWSVGLNTGELFF

J: TRBJ1-1
size: -
D: TRBD1
V: TRBV2
DNA: TGTGCCAGCAGGGAATTACAGGGGGCTTACACTGAAGCTTTCTTT
CDR3: CASRELQGAYTEAFF

J: TRBJ2-1
size: once
D: -
V: TRBV6-6
DNA: TGTGCCAGCACCCCCGCTGCGGGGATCTCCTACAATGAGCAGTTCTTC
CDR3: CASTPAAGISYNEQFF

J: TRBJ2-3
size: -
D: TRBD1
V: TRBV14
DNA: TGTGCCAGCAGCCCGTCCAGGGGGAGATATAACACAGATACGCAGTATTTT
CDR3: CASSPSRGRYNTDTQYF

J: TRBJ2-4
size: once
D: -
V: TRBV2
DNA: TGTGCCAGCAGTGCAGACAGCCGGCTAGCCAAAAACATTCAGTACTTC
CDR3: CASSADSRLAKNIQYF

J: TRBJ2-1
size: -
D: TRBD1
V: TRBV28
DNA: TGTGCCAGCAGGCCAGGGACAGGGAAAGTAATAGAGTCCTACAATGAGCAGTTCTTC
CDR3: CASRPGTGKVIESYNEQFF

J: TRBJ2-1
size: -
D: TRBD2
V: TRBV19
DNA: TGTGCCAGTAGGACCGGACTAGCGAGCTCCTACAATGAGCAGTTCTTC
CDR3: CASRTGLASSYNEQFF

J: TRBJ2-7
size: -
D: -
V: TRBV30
DNA: TGTGCCTGGAGGACAGGTCGGGTCTACGAGCAGTACTTC
CDR3: CAWRTGRVYEQYF

J: TRBJ2-1
size: -
D: TRBD1
V: TRBV27
DNA: TGTGCCAGCAGTCCCACAGGGGTCTCCTACAATGAGCAGTTCTTC
CDR3: CASSPTGVSYNEQFF

J: TRBJ1-1
size: -
D: -
V: TRBV19
DNA: TGTGCCAGTAGAACTGGATCTGAAGCTTTCTTT
CDR3: CASRTGSEAFF

J: TRBJ2-2
size: -
D: TRBD1
V: TRBV5-5
DNA: TGTGCCAGCAGCTGGACAGGGGGAAACACCGGGGAGCTGTTTTTT
CDR3: CASSWTGGNTGELFF

J: TRBJ1-4
size: -
D: -
V: TRBV1
DNA: TGCACCAGCAGCCAAGGCCGGGGTGATCCTAATGAAAAACTGTTTTTT
CDR3: CTSSQGRGDPNEKLFF

J: TRBJ1-5
size: few
D: -
V: TRBV30
DNA: TGTGCCTGGAGTGTTTCAGGGCACAATCAGCCCCAGCATTTT
CDR3: CAWSVSGHNQPQHF

J: TRBJ2-7
size: few
D: -
V: TRBV2
DNA: TGTGCCAGCAGTGTATCCTACGAGCAGTACTTC
CDR3: CASSVSYEQYF

J: TRBJ2-7
size: -
D: TRBD1
V: TRBV19
DNA: TGTGCCAGTAGTGCCGGGACAGGGGAGACCTACGAGCAGTACTTC
CDR3: CASSAGTGETYEQYF

J: TRBJ2-7
size: -
D: TRBD1
V: TRBV5-6
DNA: TGTGCCAGCAGCTTCTATGTTACAGGGGTATCCCTCGAGCAGTACTTC
CDR3: CASSFYVTGVSLEQYF

J: TRBJ2-2
size: -
D: -
V: TRBV19
DNA: TGTGCCAGTAGCCTAGTGAACACCGGGGAGCTGTTTTTT
CDR3: CASSLVNTGELFF

J: TRBJ2-2
size: -
D: -
V: TRBV7-7
DNA: TGTGCTAGCAGCCCCGGGCAGAACACCGGGGAGCTGTTTTTT
CDR3: CASSPGQNTGELFF

J: TRBJ2-5
size: -
D: -
V: TRBV6-1
DNA: TGTGCCAGCAGTGAACCAGGGCGGCCAGAGACCCAGTACTTC
CDR3: CASSEPGRPETQYF

J: TRBJ2-7
size: -
D: TRBD2
V: TRBV7-2
DNA: TGTGCCAGCAGCTTAGGGGGACTAGTCTCCTACGAGCAGTACTTC
CDR3: CASSLGGLVSYEQYF

J: TRBJ2-7
size: -
D: TRBD1
V: TRBV27
DNA: TGTGCCAGCAGTCCACCGACAGGGGCGGCCGTAGCCGAGCGGTACTTC
CDR3: CASSPPTGAAVAERYF

J: TRBJ2-1
size: -
D: TRBD2
V: TRBV7-2
DNA: TGTGCCAGCAGCTTAGGGTCTAGCGGGACGTACAATGAGCAGTTCTTC
CDR3: CASSLGSSGTYNEQFF

J: TRBJ2-1
size: -
D: -
V: TRBV9
DNA: TGTGCCAGCAGCGTAAAGTGGCCCACCTCCTCCTACAATGAGCAGTTCTTC
CDR3: CASSVKWPTSSYNEQFF

J: TRBJ1-2
size: -
D: -
V: TRBV6-1
DNA: TGTGCCAGCACACTCAGGGGTAGTTATGGCTACACCTTC
CDR3: CASTLRGSYGYTF

J: TRBJ2-5
size: once
D: TRBD2
V: TRBV5-4
DNA: TGTGCCAGCAGCTCTGCAAGCGGGAGTTCGAGGGGAGAGACCCAGTACTTC
CDR3: CASSSASGSSRGETQYF

J: TRBJ2-1
size: -
D: -
V: TRBV20-1
DNA: TGCAGTGCATATCTAGCCCAGCAGTTCTTC
CDR3: CSAYLAQQFF

J: TRBJ2-1
size: -
D: -
V: TRBV18
DNA: TGTGCCAGCTCACCGGAGCTCGACAATGAGCAGTTCTTC
CDR3: CASSPELDNEQFF

J: TRBJ2-7
size: -
D: -
V: TRBV2
DNA: TGTGCCAGCAATTCTCGGGTCGGTACCTACGAGCGGTACTTC
CDR3: CASNSRVGTYERYF

J: TRBJ2-7
size: -
D: TRBD1
V: TRBV5-4
DNA: TGTGCCAGCAGCTTAATTGGGCAGGGGGCTTCCTACGAGCAGTACTTC
CDR3: CASSLIGQGASYEQYF

J: TRBJ2-7
size: few
D: TRBD1
V: TRBV2
DNA: TGTGCCAGCCGGGACAGTTCCTACGAGCAGTACTTC
CDR3: CASRDSSYEQYF

J: TRBJ2-1
size: -
D: TRBD1
V: TRBV7-2
DNA: TGTGCCAGCAGTCAGGGGGCGGGTTACAATGAGCAGTTCTTC
CDR3: CASSQGAGYNEQFF

J: TRBJ2-1
size: -
D: TRBD2
V: TRBV29-1
DNA: TGCAGCGTTGAGGGCCCAGCGGGAGGGCTCAATGAGCAGTTCTTC
CDR3: CSVEGPAGGLNEQFF

J: TRBJ1-4
size: once
D: -
V: TRBV5-4
DNA: TGTGCCAGCAGCTTGGACAGGGATAATGAAAAACTGTTTTTT
CDR3: CASSLDRDNEKLFF

J: TRBJ2-7
size: -
D: TRBD2
V: TRBV30
DNA: TGTGCCTGGAGTGCTGCGGGAGGGCGAAGGTACGAGCAGTACTTC
CDR3: CAWSAAGGRRYEQYF

J: TRBJ2-7
size: few
D: -
V: TRBV5-4
DNA: TGTGCCAGCAGTCTGGGGCTAGCGCCTAGCCCCTACGAGCAGTACTTC
CDR3: CASSLGLAPSPYEQYF

J: TRBJ2-7
size: -
D: -
V: TRBV27
DNA: TGTGCCAGCAGTTTTCTTGGGACCACGCGACGGAGCGCTCGGGAGCAGTACTTC
CDR3: CASSFLGTTRRSAREQYF

J: TRBJ2-1
size: -
D: -
V: TRBV4-3
DNA: TGCGCCAGCAGCCAAGATCCCCCTAGCTCGTTCTACAATGAGCAGTTCTTC
CDR3: CASSQDPPSSFYNEQFF

J: TRBJ2-5
size: -
D: TRBD2
V: TRBV28
DNA: TGTGCCAGCAGTCAAAAAACTAGCGGGAAAGAGACCCAGTACTTC
CDR3: CASSQKTSGKETQYF

J: TRBJ1-1
size: -
D: -
V: TRBV14
DNA: TGTGCCAGCAGCTTTGACCCGAACACTGAAGCTTTCTTT
CDR3: CASSFDPNTEAFF

J: TRBJ2-2
size: -
D: -
V: TRBV11-3
DNA: TGTGCCAGCAGCTTATTCGGACCGACGCACCTTGCTTGGGGGGAGCTGTTTTTT
CDR3: CASSLFGPTHLAWGELFF

J: TRBJ1-5
size: -
D: -
V: TRBV10-3
DNA: TGTGCCATCAGTGCCCTCGGGGGGGAGGGCAATCAGCCCCAGCATTTT
CDR3: CAISALGGEGNQPQHF

J: TRBJ2-2
size: -
D: -
V: TRBV5-1
DNA: TGCGCCAGCAGCTTGGCCCATACCGGGGAGCTGTTTTTT
CDR3: CASSLAHTGELFF

J: TRBJ2-1
size: -
D: TRBD2
V: TRBV4-2
DNA: TGTGCCAGCAGACTTACTAGCGGGAGTATCAATGAGCAGTTCTTC
CDR3: CASRLTSGSINEQFF